This T cell receptor (beta chain) appears in the sequencing data of a study of CD8+CD57+ T cells in acquired aplastic anemia. Germline assignment: CDR1 SGHTA and CDR2 FQGNSA. CDR3 length equals 15 residues. Trimming removed 5 bases at V and 4 bases at J, with 16 bases between. The authors sequenced patients whose flow cytometry had shown CD8+CD57+ cell expansion. Both TCR beta VDJ combination and CDR3 sequence profiling were carried out. Genomic DNA was the template for this profiling. TCRdb called the reads again in MiXCR, with one record for every CDR3 protein. The sample consists of under 350,000 distinct CDR3 sequences, roughly 53% of them appearing once.

The clonotype comes from a human donor with aplastic anemia. The gene calls are TRBV7-2 and TRBJ2-3; D ambiguous. The sequenced material came from sorted CD4+, CD8+, or CD8+CD57+ T cells (not recorded which) from PBMCs. This CDR3 is CASSIQVESADTQYF. The CDR3 DNA reads as TGTGCCAGCAGCATCCAGGTCGAGAGCGCAGATACGCAGTATTTT.